This T cell receptor (beta chain) was captured by sequencing in a study of OX40 agonist ivuxolimab in advanced cancers. On the study more broadly: Ivuxolimab, which is an agonistic anti-OX40 (CD134) antibody, was administered to the patients.

The protocol was immunoSEQ multiplex PCR, while the TCRdb copy is restricted to in-frame clones and leaves out a portion. The data show 95,000 to 150,000 clones, with over 85% seen just once and 0.15% to 0.19% held by the top ten. The source of this sequence is an adult with an advanced solid tumor such as melanoma, head and neck, liver or kidney cancer. The starting material was CD4+ or CD8+ T cells sorted from blood, obtained in a trial of the OX40 agonist ivuxolimab.

The CDR3 region has the DNA TGTGCCAGCAGCTTAGACACCCTTGCCTATGGCTACACCTTC. Amino acids: CASSLDTLAYGYTF. The chain joins TRBV5-4 to TRBJ1-2; D call uncertain. This CDR3 contains 14 residues. V lost 2 bases and J 4 bases, leaving 12 bases between the germline ends. The germline gives CDR1 SGHNT, CDR2 YYREEE (reference sequence).